The text below deals with one TCR beta chain. Its recognized antigen is unknown. A junction end diverges from the germline sequence, so it may reflect a read error. Within the sample, other DNA sequences also encode this same CDR3. Genomic DNA was isolated from the sorted cells so that the TCRbeta CDR3 region could be sequenced. The immunoSEQ Assay was used for sequencing of TCRbeta CDR3 regions. TCRdb stores this immuneACCESS table with in-frame sequences only. Part of the clones is absent; in the studies checked, under half of the shortfall reflects unresolved V genes, and no reason is known for the rest. The sample yields 30,000 to 40,000 clones; 65% to 80% were counted once. Together, the top ten hold 10% to 11% of the sample. Patients with a history of autoimmune disease or receiving systemic immunosuppression were excluded from the trial. Peripheral blood for TCR sequencing was collected from all dose cohorts at baseline, on cycle 4 day 1, and on cycle 7 day 1. The samples were taken from a phase I, first-in-human, multicenter, open-label dose-escalation trial of ivuxolimab. Adults with locally advanced or metastatic melanoma, renal cell, hepatocellular, or head and neck squamous cell carcinoma were enrolled in the trial. Before TCR sequencing, CD4+ T cells and CD8+ T cells were sorted from peripheral blood as separate populations.

The CDR3 goes from the cysteine to the phenylalanine over 14 residues. The kept DNA is CDR3 alone, 42 bases in frame from the first base. In the germline V gene, CDR1 corresponds to SGHAT and CDR2 to FQNNGV. This sample is part of a study of OX40 agonist ivuxolimab in advanced cancers. Turning to the overall study: Ivuxolimab was an agonistic, fully human IgG2 monoclonal antibody directed against OX40 (CD134), a costimulatory receptor. Intravenous ivuxolimab was administered to patients every 2 weeks at six dose levels: 0.01, 0.1, 0.3, 1.5, 3 and 10 mg/kg. Partial responses occurred in three dose-escalation patients, of whom one had hepatocellular carcinoma and two had cutaneous melanoma. The monotherapy dose-escalation portion (N ≈ 56 patients) of the phase I ivuxolimab trial is reported in the paper. Of the approximately 54 dose-escalation patients, hepatocellular carcinoma was present in about 20, melanoma in approximately 15, renal cell carcinoma in 9 and head and neck cancer in 9. Prior anti-PD-1, anti-PD-L1 or anti-CTLA-4 therapy was permitted, and checkpoint inhibitors had been received by 30% to 40% of dose-escalation patients. Peripheral TCRbeta sequencing was intended to test whether TCR sequence diversity was altered and clonal T-cell expansion was caused by ivuxolimab. In the dose-escalation cohort, more than 75% of patients were male, and the mean age was approximately 60 years, with a range of roughly 20 to 85. General conclusions and limits of the study: Low levels of normalized T-cell clonal expansion were also seen in some patients who did not respond. Antigen specificity was not determined for the clonally expanded peripheral T cells. On average, CD8+ T cells showed more expanded clones than CD4+ T cells after ivuxolimab. In the 0.1-3.0 mg/kg groups, partial responders had among the lowest normalized peripheral clonal expansion, particularly in CD8+ T cells. At doses of 0.1 to 3.0 mg/kg, clonal expansion of both CD4+ and CD8+ blood T cells was observed from baseline to week 6.

The sample here was CD4+ or CD8+ T cells sorted from blood, taken in a trial of the OX40 agonist ivuxolimab. The rearrangement joined TRBV11-2 to TRBJ2-5, with the D gene not confidently named. This sequence was found in an adult with an advanced solid tumor such as melanoma, head and neck, liver or kidney cancer. The nucleotide sequence is TGCGCCAGCAGCTTATTCCGAACCCAAGAGACCCAGTACTTC. This gives the protein CASSLFRTQETQYF.